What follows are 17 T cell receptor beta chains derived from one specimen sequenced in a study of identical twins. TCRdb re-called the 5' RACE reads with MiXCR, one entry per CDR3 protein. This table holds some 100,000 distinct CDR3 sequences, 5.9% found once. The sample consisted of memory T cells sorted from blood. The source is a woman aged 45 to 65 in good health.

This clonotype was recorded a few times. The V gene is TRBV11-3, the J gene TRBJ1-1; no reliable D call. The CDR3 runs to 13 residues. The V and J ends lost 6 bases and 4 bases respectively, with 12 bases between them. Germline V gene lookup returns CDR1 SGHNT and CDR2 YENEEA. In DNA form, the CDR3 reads TGTGCCAGCAGTCAACAACGGGGCACTGAAGCTTTCTTT. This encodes CASSQQRGTEAFF.

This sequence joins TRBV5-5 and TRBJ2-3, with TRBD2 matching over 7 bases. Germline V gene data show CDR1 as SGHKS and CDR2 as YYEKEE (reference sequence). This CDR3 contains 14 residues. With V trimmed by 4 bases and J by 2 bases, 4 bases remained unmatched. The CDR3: CASSVRDYTDTQYF. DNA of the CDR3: TGTGCCAGCAGCGTCCGGGACTACACAGATACGCAGTATTTT.

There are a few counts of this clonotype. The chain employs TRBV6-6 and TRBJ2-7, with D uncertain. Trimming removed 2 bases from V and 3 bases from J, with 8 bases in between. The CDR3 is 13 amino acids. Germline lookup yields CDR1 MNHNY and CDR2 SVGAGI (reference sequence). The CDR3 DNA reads TGTGCCAGCAGTTACCAACAGTACTACGAGCAGTACTTC. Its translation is CASSYQQYYEQYF.

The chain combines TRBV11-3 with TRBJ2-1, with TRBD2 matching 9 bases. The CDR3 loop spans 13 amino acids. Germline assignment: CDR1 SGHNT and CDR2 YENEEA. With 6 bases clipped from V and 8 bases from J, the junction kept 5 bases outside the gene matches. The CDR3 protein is CASRAGGVHEQFF. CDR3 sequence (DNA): TGTGCCAGCAGAGCGGGAGGAGTTCATGAGCAGTTCTTC.

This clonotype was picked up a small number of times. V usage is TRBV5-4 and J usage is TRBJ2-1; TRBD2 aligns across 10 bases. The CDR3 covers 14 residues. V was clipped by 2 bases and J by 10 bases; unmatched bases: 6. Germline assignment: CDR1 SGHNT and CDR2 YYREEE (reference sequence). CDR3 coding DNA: TGTGCCAGCAGCTTTAAACTAGCGGGACAGGAGCAGTTCTTC. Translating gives CASSFKLAGQEQFF.

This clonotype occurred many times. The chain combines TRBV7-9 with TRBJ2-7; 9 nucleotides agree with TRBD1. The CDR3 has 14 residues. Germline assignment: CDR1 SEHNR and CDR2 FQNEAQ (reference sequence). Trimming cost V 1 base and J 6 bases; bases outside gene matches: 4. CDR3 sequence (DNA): TGTGCCAGCAGCTTAGAAGGGACAGGGACCGAGCAGTACGTC. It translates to CASSLEGTGTEQYV.

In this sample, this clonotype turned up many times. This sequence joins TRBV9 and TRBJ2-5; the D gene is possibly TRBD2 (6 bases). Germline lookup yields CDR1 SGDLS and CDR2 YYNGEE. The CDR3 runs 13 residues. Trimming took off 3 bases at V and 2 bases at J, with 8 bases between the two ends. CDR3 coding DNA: TGTGCCAGCAGCGCGGGACTGCAAGAGACCCAGTACTTC. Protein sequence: CASSAGLQETQYF. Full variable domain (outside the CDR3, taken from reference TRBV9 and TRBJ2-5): DSGVTQTPKHLITATGQRVTLRCSPRSGDLSVYWYQQSLDQGLQFLIQYYNGEERAKGNILERFSAQQFPDLHSELNLSSLELGDSALYFCASSAGLQETQYFGPGTRLLVL.

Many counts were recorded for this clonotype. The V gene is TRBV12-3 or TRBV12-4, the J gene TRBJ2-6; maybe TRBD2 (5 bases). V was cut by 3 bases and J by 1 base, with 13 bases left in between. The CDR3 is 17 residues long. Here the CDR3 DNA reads TGTGCCAGCAGTTTTAGTCTCGGGGTTTCTGGGGCCAACGTCCTGACTTTC. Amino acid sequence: CASSFSLGVSGANVLTF.

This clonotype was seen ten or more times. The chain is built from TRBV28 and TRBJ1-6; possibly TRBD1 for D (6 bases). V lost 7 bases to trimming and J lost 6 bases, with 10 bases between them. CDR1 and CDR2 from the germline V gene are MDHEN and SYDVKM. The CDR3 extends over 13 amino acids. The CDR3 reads CASMGGGNSPLHF. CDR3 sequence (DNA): TGTGCCAGCATGGGGGGCGGTAATTCACCCCTCCACTTT.

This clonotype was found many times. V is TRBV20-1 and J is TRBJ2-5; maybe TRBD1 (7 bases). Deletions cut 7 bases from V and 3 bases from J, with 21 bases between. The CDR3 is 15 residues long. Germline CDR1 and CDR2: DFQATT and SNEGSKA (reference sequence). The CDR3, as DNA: TGCAGTGTTCCTTGGGCGGGCAGGGGGGAAGAGACCCAGTACTTC. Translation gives CSVPWAGRGEETQYF.

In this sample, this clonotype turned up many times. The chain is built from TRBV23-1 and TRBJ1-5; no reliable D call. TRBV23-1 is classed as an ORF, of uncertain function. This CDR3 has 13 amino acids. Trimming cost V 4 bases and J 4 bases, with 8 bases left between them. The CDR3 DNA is TGCGCCAGCAGTCGGTTTTGTAATCAGCCCCAGCATTTT. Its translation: CASSRFCNQPQHF.

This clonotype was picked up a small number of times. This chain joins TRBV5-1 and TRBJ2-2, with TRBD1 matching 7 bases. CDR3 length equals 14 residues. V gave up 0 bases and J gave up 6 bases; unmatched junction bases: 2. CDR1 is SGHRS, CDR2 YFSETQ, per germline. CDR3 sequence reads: CASSLGGGAGELFF. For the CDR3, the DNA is TGCGCCAGCAGCTTGGGAGGGGGCGCCGGGGAGCTGTTTTTT.

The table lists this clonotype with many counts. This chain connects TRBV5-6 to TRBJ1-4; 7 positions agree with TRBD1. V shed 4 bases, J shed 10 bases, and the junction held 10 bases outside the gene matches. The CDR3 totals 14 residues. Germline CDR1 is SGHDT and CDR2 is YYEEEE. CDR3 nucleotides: TGTGCCAGCAGCCAACCGACAGGGCGCGGAAAACTGTTTTTT. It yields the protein CASSQPTGRGKLFF.

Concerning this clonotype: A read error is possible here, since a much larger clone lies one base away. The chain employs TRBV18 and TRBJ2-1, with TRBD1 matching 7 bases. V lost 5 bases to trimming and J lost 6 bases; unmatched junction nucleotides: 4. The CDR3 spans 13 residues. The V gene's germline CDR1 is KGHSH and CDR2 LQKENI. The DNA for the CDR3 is TGTGCCAGCTCAACCAGACAGGGCAATGAGCAGTTCTTC. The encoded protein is CASSTRQGNEQFF.

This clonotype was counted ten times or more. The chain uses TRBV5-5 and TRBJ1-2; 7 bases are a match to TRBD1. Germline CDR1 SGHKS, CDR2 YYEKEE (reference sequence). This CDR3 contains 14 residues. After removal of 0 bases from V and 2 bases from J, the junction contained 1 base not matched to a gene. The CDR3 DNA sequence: TGTGCCAGCAGCTTGGAGGGGGCGAACTATGGCTACACCTTC. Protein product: CASSLEGANYGYTF.

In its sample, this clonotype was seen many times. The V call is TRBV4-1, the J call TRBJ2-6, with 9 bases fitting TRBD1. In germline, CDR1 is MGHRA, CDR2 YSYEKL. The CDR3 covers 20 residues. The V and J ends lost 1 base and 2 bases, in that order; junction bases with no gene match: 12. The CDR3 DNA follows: TGCGCCAGCAGCCAAGGGACAGGGGTCGGTTCTCCAACTGGGGCCAACGTCCTGACTTTC. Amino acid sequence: CASSQGTGVGSPTGANVLTF.

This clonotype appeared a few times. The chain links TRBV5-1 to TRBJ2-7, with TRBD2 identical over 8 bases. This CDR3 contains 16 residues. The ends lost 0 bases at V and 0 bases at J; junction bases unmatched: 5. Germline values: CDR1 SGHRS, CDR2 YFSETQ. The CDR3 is CASSLGPSGYSYEQYF. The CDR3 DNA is TGCGCCAGCAGCTTGGGGCCTAGCGGGTACTCCTACGAGCAGTACTTC.